Only a few counts were recorded for the clone carrying this T cell receptor beta chain. Donation came from healthy HIV-negative adults that had no recent acute infections or vaccinations. The data originate from a study of shared clonotypes between healthy human individuals. Libraries were prepared by immunoSEQ multiplex PCR; TCRdb keeps only in-frame clonotypes and omits some of them. This sample has about 690,000 clones, with about 92% found just once. The specimen sequenced was memory CD8+ T cells from PBMCs. Noted subset: CD45RO+ cells pooled with CCR7-negative TemRA cells. This clonotype was obtained from a man aged 18 to 35 in good health. Some clones in this sample may be carry-over from other donors' samples.

DNA of the CDR3: TGTGCCAGTAGTATTCTACGGTCCGGGTTATACAATGAGCAGTTCTTC. It encodes CASSILRSGLYNEQFF. This sequence joins TRBV19 and TRBJ2-1; D not resolved. Trimming cost V 3 bases and J 4 bases, with 16 bases left between them. The germline V gene encodes CDR1 LNHDA and CDR2 SQIVND (reference sequence). This CDR3 comprises 16 residues. Filled out from reference TRBV19 and TRBJ2-1, the complete variable domain reads DGGITQSPKYLFRKEGQNVTLSCEQNLNHDAMYWYRQDPGQGLRLIYYSQIVNDFQKGDIAEGYSVSREKKESFPLTVTSAQKNPTAFYLCASSILRSGLYNEQFFGPGTRLTVL.